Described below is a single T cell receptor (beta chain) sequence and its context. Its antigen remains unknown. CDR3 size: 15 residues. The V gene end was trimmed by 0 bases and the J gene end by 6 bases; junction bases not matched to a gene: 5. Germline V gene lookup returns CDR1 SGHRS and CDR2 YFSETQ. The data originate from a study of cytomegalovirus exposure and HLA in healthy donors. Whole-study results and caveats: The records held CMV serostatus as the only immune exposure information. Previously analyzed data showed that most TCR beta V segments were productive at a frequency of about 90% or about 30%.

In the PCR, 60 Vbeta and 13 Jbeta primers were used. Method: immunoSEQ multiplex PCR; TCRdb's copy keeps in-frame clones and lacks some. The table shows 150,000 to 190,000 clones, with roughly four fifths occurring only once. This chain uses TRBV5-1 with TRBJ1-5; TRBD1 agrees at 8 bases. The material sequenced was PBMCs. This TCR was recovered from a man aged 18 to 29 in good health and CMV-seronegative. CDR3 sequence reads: CASSLAGGQAQPQHF. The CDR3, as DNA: TGCGCCAGCAGCTTGGCCGGGGGACAGGCTCAGCCCCAGCATTTT.